This T cell receptor (beta chain) was sequenced during a study of T cells after somatic rescue of genetic block. TCRdb keeps only in-frame clones here, not all; method: immunoSEQ multiplex PCR. The sample has 68,000 or so clones; 85% to 95% are singletons. V lost 4 bases, J lost 7 bases, and 19 bases stayed unmatched. Germline V gene lookup returns CDR1 SGHVS and CDR2 FQNEAQ. CDR3 size: 20 residues. This TCR was sampled from a middle-aged man. The source material was peripheral blood mononuclear cells (PBMCs). The rearrangement uses TRBV7-8 and TRBJ1-4; TRBD1 aligns across 12 bases. CDR3 in DNA: TGTGCCAGCAGCTCCACGAAAGAGAGACCGGGACAGGGGGCCTTTGAAAAACTGTTTTTT. Protein: CASSSTKERPGQGAFEKLFF.